This TCR beta chain was observed in a study of blood T cell repertoires in COVID-19. This clone was picked up a small number of times. As handled by the study authors: Counts of nucleated cells, estimated from reference gene primer amplification, were obtained. Here immunoSEQ multiplex PCR was the method, and the copy in TCRdb shows in-frame clones only, minus some. That table gives V, J and clone size, and the DNA gave D and trimming. Here the sample spans 55,000 to 75,000 clones, 80% to 85% being singletons. The receptor was isolated from a man at least 80 years old with COVID-19, enrolled during active disease. Sequences were obtained from peripheral blood.

This CDR3 reads CASSWDREGGEAFF. The CDR3 nucleotides read TGTGCCAGCAGCTGGGACAGGGAGGGTGGTGAAGCTTTCTTT. The chain carries TRBV7-2 and TRBJ1-1; TRBD1 aligns across 9 bases. CDR1 and CDR2 from the germline V gene are SGHTA and FQGNSA. V gave up 4 bases and J gave up 7 bases; unmatched junction bases: 7. This CDR3 spans 14 amino acids.